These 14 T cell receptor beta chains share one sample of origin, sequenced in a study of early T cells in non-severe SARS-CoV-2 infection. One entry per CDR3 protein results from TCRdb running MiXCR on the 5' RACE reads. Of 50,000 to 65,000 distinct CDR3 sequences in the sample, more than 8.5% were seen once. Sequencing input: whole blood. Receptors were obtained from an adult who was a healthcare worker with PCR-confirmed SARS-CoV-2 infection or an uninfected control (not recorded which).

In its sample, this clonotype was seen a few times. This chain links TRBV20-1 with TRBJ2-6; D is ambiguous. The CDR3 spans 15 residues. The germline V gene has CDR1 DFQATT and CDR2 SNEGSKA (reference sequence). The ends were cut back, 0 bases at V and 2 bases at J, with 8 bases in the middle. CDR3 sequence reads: CSARDRGPGANVLTF. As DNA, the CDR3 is TGCAGTGCTAGAGATCGCGGTCCTGGGGCCAACGTCCTGACTTTC.

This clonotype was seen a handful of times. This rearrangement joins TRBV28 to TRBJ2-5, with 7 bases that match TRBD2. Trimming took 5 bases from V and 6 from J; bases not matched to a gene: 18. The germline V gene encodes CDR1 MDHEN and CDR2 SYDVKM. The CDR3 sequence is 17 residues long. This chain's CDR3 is CASSSWVGLAVPQTQYF. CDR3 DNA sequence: TGTGCCAGCAGTAGTTGGGTGGGGCTAGCGGTCCCCCAGACCCAGTACTTC.

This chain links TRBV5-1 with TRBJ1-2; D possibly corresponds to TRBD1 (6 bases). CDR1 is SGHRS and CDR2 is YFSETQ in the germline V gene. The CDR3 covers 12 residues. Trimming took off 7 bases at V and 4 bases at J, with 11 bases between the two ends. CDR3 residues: CASAGTSYGYTF. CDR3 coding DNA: TGCGCCAGCGCCGGGACATCCTATGGCTACACCTTC.

CDR3 amino acids: CSVEDPRTGDEKLFF. The DNA for the CDR3 is TGCAGCGTTGAAGATCCACGGACAGGGGACGAAAAACTGTTTTTT. The chain uses TRBV29-1 and TRBJ1-4; 9 bases agree with TRBD1. Germline V CDR1 and CDR2: SQVTM, ANQGSEA. Trimming cost V 0 bases and J 8 bases; bases outside gene matches: 7. This CDR3 has 15 amino acids.

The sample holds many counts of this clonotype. In DNA form, the CDR3 reads TGCAGCGTCGGAGCGATGAATGAGCAGTTCTTC. Residues: CSVGAMNEQFF. The rearrangement uses TRBV29-1 and TRBJ2-1; D is unclear. The CDR3 covers 11 residues. Per the germline V gene, CDR1 is SQVTM and CDR2 is ANQGSEA. Trimming removed 6 bases at V and 7 bases at J, with 10 bases between.

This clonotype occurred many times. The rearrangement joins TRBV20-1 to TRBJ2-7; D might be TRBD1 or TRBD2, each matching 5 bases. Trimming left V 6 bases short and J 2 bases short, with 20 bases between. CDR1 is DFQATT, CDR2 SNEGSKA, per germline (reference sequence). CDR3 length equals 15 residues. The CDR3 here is CSANRGPLNTYEQYF. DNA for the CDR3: TGCAGTGCCAACCGGGGACCACTAAATACCTACGAGCAGTACTTC.

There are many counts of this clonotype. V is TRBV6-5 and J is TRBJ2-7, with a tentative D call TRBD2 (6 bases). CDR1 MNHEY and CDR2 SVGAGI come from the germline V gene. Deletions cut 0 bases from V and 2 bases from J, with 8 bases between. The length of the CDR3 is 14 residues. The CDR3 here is CASSYSRGAYEQYF. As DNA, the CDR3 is TGTGCCAGCAGTTACTCGCGGGGTGCCTACGAGCAGTACTTC.

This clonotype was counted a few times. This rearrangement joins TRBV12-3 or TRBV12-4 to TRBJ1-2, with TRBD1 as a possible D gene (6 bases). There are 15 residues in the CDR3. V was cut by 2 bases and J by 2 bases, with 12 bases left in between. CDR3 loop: CASSLQGGSNYGYTF. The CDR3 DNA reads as TGTGCCAGCAGTTTACAAGGGGGATCCAACTATGGCTACACCTTC.

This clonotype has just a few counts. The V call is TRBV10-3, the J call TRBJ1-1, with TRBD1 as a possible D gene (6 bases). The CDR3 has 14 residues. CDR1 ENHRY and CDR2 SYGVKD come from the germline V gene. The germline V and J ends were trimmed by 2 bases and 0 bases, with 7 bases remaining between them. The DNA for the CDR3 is TGTGCCATCAGTGAGGGACAGCTGAACACTGAAGCTTTCTTT. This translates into CAISEGQLNTEAFF.

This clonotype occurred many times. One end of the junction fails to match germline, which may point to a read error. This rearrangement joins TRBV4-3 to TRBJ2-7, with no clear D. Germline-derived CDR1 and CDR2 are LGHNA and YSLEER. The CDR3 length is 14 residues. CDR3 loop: CASSKEVGPDEQYF. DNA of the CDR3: TGCGCCAGCAGCAAAGAGGTAGGGCCCGACGAGCAGTACTTC.

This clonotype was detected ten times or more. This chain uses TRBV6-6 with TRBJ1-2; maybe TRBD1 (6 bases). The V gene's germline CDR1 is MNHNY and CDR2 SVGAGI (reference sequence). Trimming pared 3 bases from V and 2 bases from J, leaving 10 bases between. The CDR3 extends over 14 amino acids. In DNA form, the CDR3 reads TGTGCCAGCAGTTATTCCGACAGGAACTATGGCTACACCTTC. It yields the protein CASSYSDRNYGYTF.

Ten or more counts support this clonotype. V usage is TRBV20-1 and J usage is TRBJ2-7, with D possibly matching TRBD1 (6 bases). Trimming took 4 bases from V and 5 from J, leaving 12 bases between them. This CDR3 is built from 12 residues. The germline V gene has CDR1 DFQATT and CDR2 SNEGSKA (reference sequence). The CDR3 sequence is CSAKHRVNEQYF. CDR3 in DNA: TGCAGTGCTAAACACAGGGTCAACGAGCAGTACTTC.

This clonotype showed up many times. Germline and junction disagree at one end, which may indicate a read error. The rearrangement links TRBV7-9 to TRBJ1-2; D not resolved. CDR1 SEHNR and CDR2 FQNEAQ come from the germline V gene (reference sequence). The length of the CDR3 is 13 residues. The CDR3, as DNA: TGTGCCAGCAGCCTAGCCCTGGGAAATGGCTACACCTTC. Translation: CASSLALGNGYTF.

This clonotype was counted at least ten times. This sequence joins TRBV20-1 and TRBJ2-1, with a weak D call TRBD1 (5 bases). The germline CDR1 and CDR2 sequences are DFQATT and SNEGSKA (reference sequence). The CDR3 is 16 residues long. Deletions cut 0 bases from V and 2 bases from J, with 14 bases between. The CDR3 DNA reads TGCAGTGCTAGAGATCTTCGAAGGGGTGCCTACAATGAGCAGTTCTTC. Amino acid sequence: CSARDLRRGAYNEQFF.